The next 18 T cell receptor beta chains were all read from a single sample in a study of blood T cells in healthy people across ages. Next came a second PCR, run for about 7 to 12 cycles, which used a sample-barcoded 5' primer along with a J-beta primer mix. Each CDR3 protein gets one entry after TCRdb re-called the 5' RACE reads with MiXCR. Counted here are approximately 2,000,000 distinct CDR3 sequences, approximately 40% occurring once; the ten biggest clones make up 20% to 25%. Sequencing used blood. The receptors shown here come from a human donor in good health.

This clonotype was detected only a few times. The V gene is TRBV7-9, the J gene TRBJ1-2; D is unresolved. Germline values: CDR1 SEHNR, CDR2 FQNEAQ (reference sequence). CDR3 length: 12 residues. With 1 base removed from V and 8 bases from J, the gap between germline ends came to 8 bases. For the CDR3, the DNA is TGTGCCAGCAGCTTAGTTGACGAGGGCTACACCTTC. Its protein is CASSLVDEGYTF.

V usage is TRBV29-1 and J usage is TRBJ1-2; the D gene is possibly TRBD1 (5 bases). Per germline, CDR1 SQVTM and CDR2 ANQGSEA. V lost 5 bases to trimming and J lost 0 bases, with 7 bases between them. CDR3 length: 12 amino acids. The CDR3 nucleotides are TGCAGCGTTATGACAGCTAACTATGGCTACACCTTC. Translated, it gives CSVMTANYGYTF.

This clonotype was detected only a few times. The V call is TRBV20-1, the J call TRBJ1-2; D is ambiguous. Germline V CDR1 and CDR2: DFQATT, SNEGSKA (reference sequence). V shed 3 bases and J shed 7 bases, with 12 bases lying between them. The CDR3 has 12 amino acids. Here the CDR3 DNA reads TGCAGTGCTAGTACTCTTATAATTGGCTACACCTTC. Translated: CSASTLIIGYTF.

This clonotype was recorded a few times. This rearrangement joins TRBV24-1 to TRBJ1-2; D remains unclear. V gave up 1 base and J gave up 6 bases, with 11 bases separating them. Per germline, CDR1 KGHDR and CDR2 SFDVKD. The CDR3 has 14 residues. The CDR3 sequence is CATSDFSRTHGYTF. The CDR3 coding sequence is TGTGCCACCAGTGATTTTTCCAGGACCCATGGCTACACCTTC.

This clonotype was detected once. The chain has TRBV28 and TRBJ1-2; D perhaps matches TRBD1 (6 bases). The germline V gene has CDR1 MDHEN and CDR2 SYDVKM. V was shortened by 7 bases and J by 6 bases, with 12 bases between the two germline ends. The CDR3 is 12 residues long. CDR3 region: CASTRDINGYTF. CDR3 sequence (DNA): TGTGCCAGCACTCGGGACATAAATGGCTACACCTTC.

The rearrangement links TRBV11-1 to TRBJ1-1; D unclear. The V and J ends lost 5 bases and 1 base respectively, with 11 bases between them. The CDR3 consists of 14 residues. Germline CDR1 and CDR2: SGHAT and FQDESV (reference sequence). The CDR3 DNA is TGTGCCAGCAGCCCATGGATTAAGAACACTGAAGCTTTCTTT. It specifies CASSPWIKNTEAFF.

This chain uses TRBV3-1 with TRBJ1-2; maybe TRBD1 (6 bases). With 3 bases removed from V and 8 bases from J, the gap between germline ends came to 13 bases. The CDR3 consists of 13 residues. Per germline, CDR1 LGHDT and CDR2 YNNKEL (reference sequence). For the CDR3, the DNA is TGTGCCAGCAGCCATGCAGGGGAGCGGGGCTACACCTTC. This translates into CASSHAGERGYTF.

The rearrangement uses TRBV7-2 and TRBJ1-2; D uncertain. This CDR3 region has 14 residues. V was clipped by 1 base and J by 6 bases, with 12 bases between them. CDR1 SGHTA and CDR2 FQGNSA come from the germline V gene. The DNA for the CDR3 is TGTGCCAGCAGCTTAGGGGTGGAAACGAATGGCTACACCTTC. This gives the protein CASSLGVETNGYTF. Complete variable domain (other parts from reference TRBV7-2 and TRBJ1-2): GAGVSQSPSNKVTEKGKDVELRCDPISGHTALYWYRQSLGQGLEFLIYFQGNSAPDKSGLPSDRFSAERTGGSVSTLTIQRTQQEDSAVYLCASSLGVETNGYTFGSGTRLTVV.

This clonotype showed up many times. The chain uses TRBV12-3 or TRBV12-4 and TRBJ1-2, with a weak D call TRBD1 (5 bases). The CDR3 contains 13 residues. The germline V and J ends were trimmed by 3 bases and 4 bases, with 9 bases remaining between them. The CDR3 here is CASSLRGIYGYTF. The CDR3, as DNA: TGTGCCAGCAGTTTGAGGGGAATCTATGGCTACACCTTC.

The chain joins TRBV27 to TRBJ1-2; 7 positions agree with TRBD1. The V segment lost 6 bases and the J segment 11 bases; nucleotides outside the gene matches: 9. Germline CDR1 and CDR2: MNHEY and SMNVEV (reference sequence). The CDR3 loop spans 12 amino acids. CDR3 nucleotides: TGTGCCAGCAGCAAAACGACAGGGCGGTACACCTTC. Its translation: CASSKTTGRYTF.

This clonotype showed up just a few times. The rearrangement links TRBV12-3 or TRBV12-4 to TRBJ2-1, with 9 positions matching TRBD2. The junction had 10 bases not matched to a gene; V was cut back by 7 bases and J by 9 bases. This CDR3 is built from 14 residues. The CDR3 reads CASTPRRGGGEQFF. CDR3 in DNA: TGTGCCAGCACCCCGAGGCGGGGGGGCGGTGAGCAGTTCTTC.

This clonotype turned up a few times. The chain employs TRBV28 and TRBJ1-2; no definite D call. Germline CDR1 reads MDHEN; CDR2 reads SYDVKM. Trimming removed 2 bases from V and 9 bases from J, with 16 bases in between. CDR3 size: 14 residues. The DNA of the CDR3 is TGTGCCAGCAGTTTAAAGGACTTGGTCAAGAGCTACACCTTC. Translation gives CASSLKDLVKSYTF.

The genes are TRBV9 and TRBJ1-1; 7 bases match TRBD1. The trim removed 0 bases at V and 1 base at J, leaving 3 bases unmatched. The germline V gene has CDR1 SGDLS and CDR2 YYNGEE. This CDR3 comprises 15 residues. CDR3 DNA: TGTGCCAGCAGCGTAGGGGACAGATCGAACACTGAAGCTTTCTTT. The encoded protein is CASSVGDRSNTEAFF.

The J gene is TRBJ2-7, the V gene TRBV5-5; D not certain. The CDR3 has 16 amino acids. Germline CDR1 and CDR2: SGHKS and YYEKEE (reference sequence). Trimming stripped 2 bases from V and 0 bases from J, with 15 bases between. For the CDR3, the DNA is TGTGCCAGCAGCTTCTGGGCAGGCCACCTCTCCTACGAGCAGTACTTC. This codes for CASSFWAGHLSYEQYF. The whole variable domain, filled in from reference TRBV5-5 and TRBJ2-7, reads DAGVTQSPTHLIKTRGQQVTLRCSPISGHKSVSWYQQVLGQGPQFIFQYYEKEERGRGNFPDRFSARQFPNYSSELNVNALLLGDSALYLCASSFWAGHLSYEQYFGPGTRLTVT.

The gene calls are TRBV4-3 and TRBJ2-4, with 10 bases fitting TRBD1. The J call may be incorrect, as the DNA end agrees better with TRBJ2-7. From germline, CDR1 is LGHNA and CDR2 YSLEER. This CDR3 spans 16 amino acids. The CDR3 sequence is CASSHERDRGLYEQYF. CDR3 DNA sequence: TGCGCCAGCAGCCATGAAAGGGACAGGGGCCTCTACGAGCAGTACTTC.

The V call is TRBV7-9, the J call TRBJ2-7, with 7 bases matching TRBD2. This CDR3 is built from 14 residues. Germline values: CDR1 SEHNR, CDR2 FQNEAQ (reference sequence). Unmatched junction bases numbered 6, after V lost 4 bases and J lost 3 bases. CDR3 in DNA: TGTGCCAGCAGCTCCCTGACGGGAGGCTACGAGCAGTACTTC. Amino acids: CASSSLTGGYEQYF.

This clonotype was counted ten times or more. Germline is not matched at one junction end, which may reflect a read error. The chain couples TRBV7-7 to TRBJ2-1; D might be TRBD1 (7 bases). Germline assignment: CDR1 SSHAT and CDR2 FNYEAQ (reference sequence). The CDR3 runs 17 residues. CDR3 nucleotides: TGTGCTAGCAGCTTAGCCCCCCCAGGGGGGATCTACAATGAGCAGTTCTTC. Its translation: CASSLAPPGGIYNEQFF.

This sequence joins TRBV11-2 and TRBJ2-1, with a weak D call TRBD1 (6 bases). V lost 3 bases and J lost 2, with 14 bases in between. Germline V lookup: CDR1 SGHAT, CDR2 FQNNGV. The CDR3 sequence is 16 residues long. DNA of the CDR3: TGTGCCAGCAGCTTCATTCAGGGGACGGCCTACAATGAGCAGTTCTTC. The encoded protein is CASSFIQGTAYNEQFF.